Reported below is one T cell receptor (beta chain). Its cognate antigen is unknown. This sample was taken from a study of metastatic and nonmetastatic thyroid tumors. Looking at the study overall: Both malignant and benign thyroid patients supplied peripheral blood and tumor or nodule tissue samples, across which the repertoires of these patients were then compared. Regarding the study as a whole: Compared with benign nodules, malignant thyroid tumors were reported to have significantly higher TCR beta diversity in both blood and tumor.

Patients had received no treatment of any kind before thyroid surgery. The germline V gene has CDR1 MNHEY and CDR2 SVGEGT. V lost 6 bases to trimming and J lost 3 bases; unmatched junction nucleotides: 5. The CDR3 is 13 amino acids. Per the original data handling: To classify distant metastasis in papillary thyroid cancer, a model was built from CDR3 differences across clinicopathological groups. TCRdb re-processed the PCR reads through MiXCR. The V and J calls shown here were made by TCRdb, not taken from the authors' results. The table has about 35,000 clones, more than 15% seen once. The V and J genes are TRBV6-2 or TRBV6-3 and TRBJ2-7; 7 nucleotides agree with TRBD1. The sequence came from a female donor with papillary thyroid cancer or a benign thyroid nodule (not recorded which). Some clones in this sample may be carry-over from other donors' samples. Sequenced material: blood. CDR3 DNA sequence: TGTGCCAGCAGACGACAGGGACGCTACGAGCAGTACTTC. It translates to CASRRQGRYEQYF.